The 22 T cell receptor beta chains below all came from one sample that was sequenced in a study of blood T cell repertoires in COVID-19. TCRdb keeps only in-frame clones here, not all; method: immunoSEQ multiplex PCR. Of 300,000 to 400,000 clones in the sample, 88% were seen once. The sequenced sample was PBMCs or T cells enriched from blood (not recorded which). These receptor sequences come from a young man who had recovered from COVID-19.

V gene TRBV2 combines with J gene TRBJ1-1; no firm D call. The CDR3 totals 14 residues. Trimming removed 5 bases at V and 1 base at J, with 11 bases between. Germline V gene data show CDR1 as SNHLY and CDR2 as FYNNEI. The CDR3 loop reads CASSRTGWNTEAFF. The CDR3 bases are TGTGCCAGCAGTCGGACGGGATGGAACACTGAAGCTTTCTTT.

The V gene is TRBV9, the J gene TRBJ2-5, with 8 nucleotides matching TRBD1. Germline V gene sequence: CDR1 SGDLS, CDR2 YYNGEE. V shed 3 bases and J 5 bases; nucleotides not matched to a gene: 9. The CDR3 is 15 residues long. The CDR3 DNA reads as TGTGCCAGCAGCGCAGGGACAGGTCCATTTGAGACCCAGTACTTC. This translates into CASSAGTGPFETQYF.

CDR3 sequence (DNA): TGCGCCAGCGAGACAAACGGGGCAGATACGCAGTATTTT. Its protein product is CASETNGADTQYF. The chain uses TRBV10-2 and TRBJ2-3; D is perhaps TRBD2 (5 bases). The V end was cut by 8 bases, the J end by 4 bases, with 13 bases between. The CDR3 is 13 amino acids. Germline V gives CDR1 WSHSY, CDR2 SAAADI.

V is TRBV27 and J is TRBJ2-5; 12 bases align to TRBD2. The CDR3 runs to 17 residues. The germline V gene has CDR1 MNHEY and CDR2 SMNVEV (reference sequence). After removal of 3 bases from V and 4 bases from J, the junction contained 9 bases not matched to a gene. The CDR3 nucleotides read TGTGCCAGCAGTTTTGGGCCTAGCGGGGGGGCTGGAGAGACCCAGTACTTC. Translation gives CASSFGPSGGAGETQYF.

This sequence joins TRBV6-1 and TRBJ1-4; no firm D call. In germline, CDR1 is MNHNS, CDR2 SASEGT. The CDR3 runs 12 residues. V was clipped by 1 base and J by 7 bases, with 4 bases between them. The CDR3 nucleotides read TGTGCCAGCAGTGAAGTGCGTGAAAAACTGTTTTTT. This gives the protein CASSEVREKLFF.

The J gene is TRBJ2-7, the V gene TRBV28; 8 nucleotides match TRBD1. Germline CDR1 MDHEN, CDR2 SYDVKM. The junction had 13 bases not matched to a gene; V was cut back by 3 bases and J by 0 bases. The CDR3 loop spans 18 amino acids. The DNA of the CDR3 is TGTGCCAGCAGTTTTTTTGGCAGGGGGCGCCCCTACTCCTACGAGCAGTACTTC. This sequence encodes CASSFFGRGRPYSYEQYF.

The chain joins TRBV2 to TRBJ1-4; 10 bases map to TRBD1. CDR3 length: 14 residues. Trimming at V came to 5 bases and at J to 6 bases, leaving 3 bases not matched to a gene. The germline gives CDR1 SNHLY, CDR2 FYNNEI. Here the CDR3 DNA reads TGTGCCAGCAGTCGGGACAGGGGCGATGAAAAACTGTTTTTT. Protein product: CASSRDRGDEKLFF.

CDR3 in amino acids: CASSASGDQETQYF. CDR3 bases: TGTGCCAGCTCGGCTAGCGGGGACCAAGAGACCCAGTACTTC. The genes are TRBV5-5 and TRBJ2-5; 9 nucleotides align to TRBD2. Trimming removed 7 bases from V and 0 bases from J; junction bases left unmatched: 4. Germline CDR1 reads SGHKS; CDR2 reads YYEKEE (reference sequence). CDR3 length: 14 residues.

The V and J genes are TRBV28 and TRBJ1-6; possibly TRBD1 for D (5 bases). This CDR3 has 14 amino acids. V gave up 4 bases and J gave up 16 bases, with 20 bases separating them. Germline V gene data show CDR1 as MDHEN and CDR2 as SYDVKM. In DNA form, the CDR3 reads TGTGCCAGCAGTTCTCCGGGACTGAGTTCTTCGCTCCACTTT. It specifies CASSSPGLSSSLHF.

The V call is TRBV5-5, the J call TRBJ2-6, with D unclear. Looked up from germline, CDR1 is SGHKS and CDR2 is YYEKEE (reference sequence). The CDR3 sequence is 15 residues long. Trimming removed 4 bases from V and 4 bases from J, with 12 bases in between. In nucleotides, the CDR3 is TGTGCCAGCAGCCCCCTGGCCTCCGGGGCCAACGTCCTGACTTTC. Amino acid sequence: CASSPLASGANVLTF.

This rearrangement joins TRBV29-1 to TRBJ2-2; D is possibly TRBD1 (6 bases). V was shortened by 7 bases and J by 6 bases, with 12 bases between the two germline ends. Germline lookup yields CDR1 SQVTM and CDR2 ANQGSEA. CDR3 length: 12 residues. Here the CDR3 reads CSALTGPGELFF. CDR3 nucleotide sequence: TGCAGCGCCCTAACAGGGCCCGGGGAGCTGTTTTTT.

The gene calls are TRBV20-1 and TRBJ2-5, with 8 positions matching TRBD1. CDR1 is DFQATT, CDR2 SNEGSKA, per germline (reference sequence). This CDR3 is built from 11 residues. V gave up 8 bases and J gave up 7 bases; unmatched junction bases: 6. This chain's CDR3 is CSQGQVGTQYF. Written as DNA, the CDR3 is TGCAGTCAGGGACAGGTGGGGACCCAGTACTTC.

This chain connects TRBV11-2 to TRBJ2-3, with D unclear. V was pared by 1 base and J by 4 bases, with 6 bases between. CDR1 and CDR2 (germline): SGHAT, FQNNGV. The CDR3 totals 13 residues. As DNA, the CDR3 is TGTGCCAGCAGCTTAGTGTATGCAGATACGCAGTATTTT. Protein product: CASSLVYADTQYF.

This chain uses TRBV6-1 with TRBJ2-3; 9 bases fit TRBD2. With 1 base clipped from V and 2 bases from J, the junction kept 4 bases outside the gene matches. The germline gives CDR1 MNHNS, CDR2 SASEGT. The CDR3 totals 16 residues. The CDR3 sequence: CASSEGSGGHTDTQYF. Written as DNA, the CDR3 is TGTGCCAGCAGTGAAGGTAGCGGGGGACACACAGATACGCAGTATTTT.

The V gene is TRBV5-6, the J gene TRBJ1-5; possible D gene TRBD1, 6 bases. The CDR3 is 14 residues long. Germline CDR1 and CDR2: SGHDT and YYEEEE. V lost 4 bases and J lost 3, with 11 bases in between. DNA for the CDR3: TGTGCCAGCAGCCAACAGGGTGCCAATCAGCCCCAGCATTTT. Encoded protein: CASSQQGANQPQHF.

The genes are TRBV28 and TRBJ2-5, with TRBD1 matching over 8 bases. The ends lost 4 bases at V and 0 bases at J; junction bases unmatched: 4. Germline V CDR1 and CDR2: MDHEN, SYDVKM. This CDR3 has 15 residues. In DNA, the CDR3 is TGTGCCAGCAGTTCCGACAGGGGATACCAAGAGACCCAGTACTTC. It is translated as CASSSDRGYQETQYF.

The rearrangement uses TRBV6-5 and TRBJ1-6; TRBD1 agrees at 7 bases. Germline V CDR1 and CDR2: MNHEY, SVGAGI. The junction had 4 bases not matched to a gene; V was cut back by 6 bases and J by 5 bases. This CDR3 comprises 14 residues. The CDR3 sequence is CASRRDSNNSPLHF. The CDR3 DNA sequence: TGTGCCAGCAGAAGGGACAGCAATAATTCACCCCTCCACTTT.

V and J are TRBV2 and TRBJ2-6, with 7 bases matching TRBD1. This CDR3 has 16 residues. Unmatched junction bases numbered 7, after V lost 7 bases and J lost 1 base. Looked up from germline, CDR1 is SNHLY and CDR2 is FYNNEI. Here the CDR3 reads CASTEQGLSGANVLTF. DNA for the CDR3: TGTGCCAGCACAGAACAGGGGCTGTCTGGGGCCAACGTCCTGACTTTC.

The chain carries TRBV9 and TRBJ2-3, with TRBD1 matching 7 bases. Germline CDR1 and CDR2: SGDLS and YYNGEE. After removal of 4 bases from V and 0 bases from J, the junction contained 5 bases not matched to a gene. The CDR3 consists of 15 residues. The CDR3 loop reads CASSPGTESTDTQYF. CDR3 nucleotide sequence: TGTGCCAGCAGCCCGGGGACAGAGAGCACAGATACGCAGTATTTT.

The chain carries TRBV6-5 and TRBJ1-4; D is ambiguous. In germline, CDR1 is MNHEY, CDR2 SVGAGI. Trimming took off 7 bases at V and 0 bases at J, with 3 bases between the two ends. This CDR3 has 12 residues. The DNA for the CDR3 is TGTGCCAGCACATCAACTAATGAAAAACTGTTTTTT. Translation: CASTSTNEKLFF.

The chain recombines TRBV6-6 with TRBJ1-2; D gene unclear. The V and J ends lost 2 bases and 3 bases respectively, with 10 bases between them. The CDR3 covers 14 residues. Looked up from germline, CDR1 is MNHNY and CDR2 is SVGAGI (reference sequence). CDR3 nucleotides: TGTGCCAGCAGTTACCACAGCCCAGACTATGGCTACACCTTC. It is translated as CASSYHSPDYGYTF.

This chain joins TRBV18 and TRBJ2-1; TRBD2 aligns across 11 bases. CDR1 is KGHSH and CDR2 is LQKENI in the germline V gene. The V segment lost 3 bases and the J segment 7 bases; nucleotides outside the gene matches: 14. The CDR3 loop spans 18 amino acids. In nucleotides, the CDR3 is TGTGCCAGCTCACCGATCGGGACTAGCGGTTCCCTCGGTAATGAGCAGTTCTTC. Translating it yields CASSPIGTSGSLGNEQFF.